The TCR beta chain described here comes from a study of T cells in Graves' hyperthyroidism and ophthalmopathy. Study conclusions and caveats: Blood samples included most of the expanded thyroid clonotypes exceeding 0.001. Ophthalmopathy was separated from stable hyperthyroidism by a 13 V-J model.

The CDR3 extends over 14 amino acids. Germline assignment: CDR1 SGHKS and CDR2 YYEKEE (reference sequence). The V end was cut by 0 bases, the J end by 4 bases, with 10 bases between. This clonotype was seen repeatedly, ten times or more. The target antigen is unknown. Amplification of TCR beta CDR3 regions was performed using RNA transcripts as template. TCR CDR3 underwent first-round RT-PCR with the HTBI primer set. MiXCR, applied by TCRdb to the multiplex PCR reads, yields one record per CDR3 protein. The table lists fewer than 900,000 distinct CDR3 sequences, 15% to 20% of them singletons, with around 17% in the top ten. Hyperthyroidism in the patients, aged 18 to 65, was newly diagnosed and under 2 months in duration. Clinical symptoms, serum thyroxine and TRAb, thyroid ultrasound and orbital computed tomography were used for the diagnoses.

This clonotype was sampled from a woman aged 45-60 years with Graves' hyperthyroidism that later progressed to Graves' ophthalmopathy. V and J are TRBV5-5 and TRBJ1-1, with unresolved D. Sequenced material: blood. CDR3 in amino acids: CASSLAWSGTEAFF. Written as DNA, the CDR3 is TGTGCCAGCAGCTTGGCCTGGAGCGGCACTGAAGCTTTCTTT.